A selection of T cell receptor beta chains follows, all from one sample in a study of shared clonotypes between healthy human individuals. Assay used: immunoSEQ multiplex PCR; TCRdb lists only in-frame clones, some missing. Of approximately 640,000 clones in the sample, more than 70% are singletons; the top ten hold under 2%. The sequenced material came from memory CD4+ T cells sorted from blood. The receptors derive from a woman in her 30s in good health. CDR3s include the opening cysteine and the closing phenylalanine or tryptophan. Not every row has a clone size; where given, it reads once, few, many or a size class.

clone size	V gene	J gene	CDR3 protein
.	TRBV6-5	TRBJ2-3	CASSYSSQFADTQYF
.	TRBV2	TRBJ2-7	CASGSDSPYEQYF
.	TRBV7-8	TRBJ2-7	CASSFLAGTYEQYF
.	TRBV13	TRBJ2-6	CASCYWGPGANVLTF
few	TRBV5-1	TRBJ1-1	CASSLGQDNTEAFF
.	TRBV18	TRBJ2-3	CASSPDGAADTQYF
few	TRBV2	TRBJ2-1	CASSEASGYNEQFF
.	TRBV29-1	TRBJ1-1	CSVERDRGGTEAFF
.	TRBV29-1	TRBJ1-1	CSVPDRANTEAFF
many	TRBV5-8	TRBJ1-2	CASSLAFPGQGNDYGYTF
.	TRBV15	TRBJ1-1	CATSRDSLLGGTEAFF
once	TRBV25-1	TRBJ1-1	CASSPRGDRGLGTTEAFF
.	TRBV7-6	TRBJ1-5	CASSAGTGNLNQPQHF
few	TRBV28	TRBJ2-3	CASSFRDSGTYF
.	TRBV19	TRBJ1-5	CASSIDGRGWHSNQPQHF
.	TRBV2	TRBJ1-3	CASTGHLASGNTIYF
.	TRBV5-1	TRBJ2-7	CASSSGTYEQYF